This passage covers 26 T cell receptor beta chains from one sample sequenced in a study of T cell responses to AZD1222 COVID-19 vaccine. Method: immunoSEQ multiplex PCR; TCRdb's copy keeps in-frame clones and lacks some. The sample records 150,000 to 250,000 clones, roughly nine tenths being singletons. The sample in question was peripheral blood, obtained 28 days after the second AZD1222 dose. These receptors all come from an adult who received the AZD1222 COVID-19 vaccine.

This chain connects TRBV7-2 to TRBJ2-7; the D is unclear. The CDR3 extends over 14 amino acids. V was shortened by 0 bases and J by 2 bases, with 8 bases between the two germline ends. The germline V gene has CDR1 SGHTA and CDR2 FQGNSA. The CDR3 DNA reads as TGTGCCAGCAGCTTAGCGGTGGGAACCTACGAGCAGTACTTC. This translates into CASSLAVGTYEQYF.

The V gene is TRBV5-8, the J gene TRBJ2-7; 12 bases agree with TRBD2. CDR3 length equals 15 residues. The germline V gene encodes CDR1 SGHTS and CDR2 YDEGEE. Germline trimming cut 2 bases from V and 4 bases from J; bases unmatched to any gene: 4. CDR3 sequence (DNA): TGTGCCAGCAGCTTTTTGACTAGCGGGAGATACGAGCAGTACTTC. As protein: CASSFLTSGRYEQYF.

The chain couples TRBV4-1 to TRBJ2-5; the D is unclear. The CDR3 has 13 residues. Germline assignment: CDR1 MGHRA and CDR2 YSYEKL. The germline V and J ends were trimmed by 1 base and 5 bases, with 8 bases remaining between them. The CDR3 DNA sequence: TGCGCCAGCAGCCAAGTAGCATGGGAGACCCAGTACTTC. The encoded protein is CASSQVAWETQYF.

The chain uses TRBV6-1 and TRBJ1-6; no firm D call. Between the trimmed V and J ends, which lost 3 bases and 13 bases, there was a span of 16 bases. Germline assignment: CDR1 MNHNS and CDR2 SASEGT. CDR3 length: 14 residues. CDR3 DNA sequence: TGTGCCAGCAGTGATGGAAACGGTGGAGGGCCCCTCCACTTT. As protein: CASSDGNGGGPLHF.

The J gene is TRBJ1-5, the V gene TRBV6-6; 7 bases agree with TRBD1. Germline V lookup: CDR1 MNHNY, CDR2 SVGAGI (reference sequence). CDR3 size: 14 residues. V trimming: 9 bases; J trimming: 5 bases; junction bases outside the gene matches: 10. This CDR3 reads CASQGGASDQPQHF. DNA of the CDR3: TGTGCCAGTCAGGGGGGGGCGTCAGATCAGCCCCAGCATTTT.

The J gene is TRBJ2-7, the V gene TRBV28; 11 positions match TRBD1. This CDR3 is built from 16 residues. V lost 3 bases to trimming and J lost 1 base; unmatched junction nucleotides: 5. Per germline, CDR1 MDHEN and CDR2 SYDVKM. The CDR3 sequence is CASSFGGTGGSYEQYF. Here the CDR3 DNA reads TGTGCCAGCAGTTTCGGAGGGACAGGGGGTTCCTACGAGCAGTACTTC.

V is TRBV3-1 (or the pseudogene TRBV3-2) and J is TRBJ2-1; possibly TRBD1 or TRBD2 for D (9 bases each). The CDR3 is 17 amino acids. Per the germline V gene, CDR1 is LGHDT and CDR2 is YNNKEL (reference sequence). V lost 5 bases and J lost 4, with 21 bases in between. In nucleotides, the CDR3 is TGTGCCAGCAGCTCAACAGGGGGCGGGAGGGCTTACAATGAGCAGTTCTTC. Translated, it gives CASSSTGGGRAYNEQFF.

The rearrangement links TRBV28 to TRBJ1-6, with D perhaps matching TRBD1 (5 bases). Trimming took 6 bases from V and 6 from J, leaving 12 bases between them. Germline V gene data show CDR1 as MDHEN and CDR2 as SYDVKM. The length of the CDR3 is 14 residues. CDR3 protein: CASRLQASNSPLHF. The CDR3 coding sequence is TGTGCCAGCAGACTACAGGCTTCTAATTCACCCCTCCACTTT.

The genes are TRBV6-5 and TRBJ1-1; no definite D call. This CDR3 comprises 14 residues. V lost 3 bases, J lost 4 bases, and 12 bases lay in between. The germline V gene has CDR1 MNHEY and CDR2 SVGAGI. CDR3 residues: CASSYSTVPTEAFF. In nucleotides, the CDR3 is TGTGCCAGCAGTTATTCGACGGTGCCCACTGAAGCTTTCTTT.

The chain links TRBV7-8 to TRBJ1-2; 11 bases align to TRBD1. V gave up 7 bases and J gave up 3 bases; unmatched junction bases: 4. The CDR3 spans 14 residues. Germline-derived CDR1 and CDR2 are SGHVS and FQNEAQ. CDR3 protein: CASNPGQGDYGYTF. In DNA, the CDR3 is TGTGCCAGCAACCCGGGACAGGGGGACTATGGCTACACCTTC. Based on the CDR3 plus reference TRBV7-8 and TRBJ1-2, the full variable domain is GAGVSQSPRYKVAKRGQDVALRCDPISGHVSLFWYQQALGQGPEFLTYFQNEAQLDKSGLPSDRFFAERPEGSVSTLKIQRTQQEDSAVYLCASNPGQGDYGYTFGSGTRLTVV.

V gene TRBV19 combines with J gene TRBJ2-3; 11 bases line up with TRBD2. The length of the CDR3 is 16 residues. V gave up 5 bases and J gave up 2 bases; unmatched junction bases: 6. Germline lookup yields CDR1 LNHDA and CDR2 SQIVND (reference sequence). The CDR3 region is CASSWASGRFTDTQYF. The CDR3 DNA reads as TGTGCCAGTAGTTGGGCTAGCGGGAGGTTCACAGATACGCAGTATTTT.

The gene calls are TRBV2 and TRBJ2-6; D call uncertain. This CDR3 is built from 17 residues. CDR1 SNHLY and CDR2 FYNNEI come from the germline V gene. Between the trimmed V and J ends, which lost 3 bases and 0 bases, there was a span of 12 bases. CDR3 region: CASSDQAWGSGANVLTF. The CDR3 coding sequence is TGTGCCAGCAGTGATCAGGCTTGGGGCTCTGGGGCCAACGTCCTGACTTTC.

This sequence joins TRBV28 and TRBJ2-7; 7 bases align to TRBD1. Trimming removed 6 bases from V and 0 bases from J; junction bases left unmatched: 11. The CDR3 is 16 amino acids. Germline lookup yields CDR1 MDHEN and CDR2 SYDVKM. The CDR3 DNA sequence: TGTGCCAGCAGCCGGCAACAGGGGACCCTCTCCTACGAGCAGTACTTC. Translating it yields CASSRQQGTLSYEQYF.

This clone showed up just a few times. The chain couples TRBV7-9 to TRBJ2-2, with 9 bases lining up with TRBD1. Germline loops: CDR1 SEHNR, CDR2 FQNEAQ (reference sequence). V shed 1 base and J 3 bases; nucleotides not matched to a gene: 12. The CDR3 runs 19 residues. The CDR3 loop reads CASSLGWLQGARDTGELFF. CDR3 DNA sequence: TGTGCCAGCAGCTTAGGGTGGTTACAGGGGGCGCGGGACACCGGGGAGCTGTTTTTT.

The rearrangement joins TRBV28 to TRBJ2-5; 7 bases fit TRBD1. This CDR3 has 12 residues. V lost 5 bases to trimming and J lost 9 bases; unmatched junction nucleotides: 6. CDR1 MDHEN and CDR2 SYDVKM come from the germline V gene. The CDR3 sequence: CASSRQGWAQYF. CDR3 nucleotide sequence: TGTGCCAGCAGTCGACAGGGTTGGGCCCAGTACTTC.

This clone was observed once. DNA of the CDR3: TGCGCCAGCAGCTCCCGGACTAGCGGGAGTGTGGAGACCCAGTACTTC. Its translation is CASSSRTSGSVETQYF. V usage is TRBV5-1 and J usage is TRBJ2-5, with 13 bases lining up with TRBD2. The ends lost 3 bases at V and 5 bases at J; junction bases unmatched: 7. CDR3 length: 16 residues. CDR1 and CDR2 (germline): SGHRS, YFSETQ.

The chain has TRBV7-3 and TRBJ2-5; 8 bases are shared with TRBD2. CDR3 length: 17 amino acids. J lost 2 bases, V lost 5 bases, and 13 bases had no gene match. In germline, CDR1 is SGHTA, CDR2 FQGTGA. DNA of the CDR3: TGTGCCAGCAGCCCGACAGCGGCGGGAGGCCTTCAAGAGACCCAGTACTTC. It yields the protein CASSPTAAGGLQETQYF. Full variable domain (outside the CDR3, taken from reference TRBV7-3 and TRBJ2-5): GAGVSQTPSNKVTEKGKYVELRCDPISGHTALYWYRQSLGQGPEFLIYFQGTGAADDSGLPNDRFFAVRPEGSVSTLKIQRTERGDSAVYLCASSPTAAGGLQETQYFGPGTRLLVL.

This clone was found once. The V gene is TRBV28, the J gene TRBJ2-7; 8 nucleotides match TRBD2. Germline V gene sequence: CDR1 MDHEN, CDR2 SYDVKM. The junction had 9 bases not matched to a gene; V was cut back by 4 bases and J by 1 base. The CDR3 sequence is 16 residues long. CDR3 residues: CASSSPGAGGSYEQYF. CDR3 nucleotides: TGTGCCAGCAGTTCCCCGGGCGCGGGAGGTTCCTACGAGCAGTACTTC.

The CDR3 protein is CAIVGSLGDTQYF. CDR3 DNA sequence: TGTGCCATCGTCGGTAGCTTGGGAGATACGCAGTATTTT. The J gene is TRBJ2-3, the V gene TRBV10-3; D is ambiguous. This CDR3 spans 13 amino acids. In germline, CDR1 is ENHRY, CDR2 SYGVKD. Trimming removed 8 bases at V and 5 bases at J, with 14 bases between.

The V gene is TRBV19, the J gene TRBJ1-4; D is uncertain. V dropped 4 bases and J dropped 8 bases, with 23 bases sitting between them. The CDR3 consists of 17 residues. Germline V gene lookup returns CDR1 LNHDA and CDR2 SQIVND (reference sequence). The CDR3 DNA reads as TGTGCCAGTAGTACTCGCCCCGGCAGCTCCGTTCGAGAAAAACTGTTTTTT. Encoded protein: CASSTRPGSSVREKLFF. The complete variable domain, with remaining parts taken from reference TRBV19 and TRBJ1-4, reads DGGITQSPKYLFRKEGQNVTLSCEQNLNHDAMYWYRQDPGQGLRLIYYSQIVNDFQKGDIAEGYSVSREKKESFPLTVTSAQKNPTAFYLCASSTRPGSSVREKLFFGSGTQLSVL.

This chain joins TRBV10-3 and TRBJ1-1; tentative D call: TRBD1 (6 bases). CDR3 length equals 15 residues. The V gene's germline CDR1 is ENHRY and CDR2 SYGVKD. Between the trimmed V and J ends, which lost 4 bases and 2 bases, there was a span of 14 bases. In DNA form, the CDR3 reads TGTGCCATCAGTGGGGAGGGGGGATTAAACACTGAAGCTTTCTTT. The encoded protein is CAISGEGGLNTEAFF.

This chain connects TRBV18 to TRBJ2-5; D might be TRBD1 (7 bases). The CDR3 is made up of 16 amino acids. The V gene's germline CDR1 is KGHSH and CDR2 LQKENI. Trimming stripped 3 bases from V and 3 bases from J, with 17 bases between. The CDR3 spells CASSPNMAGGKETQYF. For the CDR3, the DNA is TGTGCCAGCTCACCCAATATGGCAGGGGGGAAAGAGACCCAGTACTTC. The full variable domain, in which reference TRBV18 and TRBJ2-5 provide the parts outside the CDR3, is NAGVMQNPRHLVRRRGQEARLRCSPMKGHSHVYWYRQLPEEGLKFMVYLQKENIIDESGMPKERFSAEFPKEGPSILRIQQVVRGDSAAYFCASSPNMAGGKETQYFGPGTRLLVL.

The V and J genes are TRBV5-1 and TRBJ2-2, with a possible D match to TRBD2 (6 bases). In germline, CDR1 is SGHRS, CDR2 YFSETQ. The V end was cut by 3 bases, the J end by 3 bases, with 6 bases between. The CDR3 runs 13 residues. The CDR3 spells CASSSSDTGELFF. The CDR3 DNA reads as TGCGCCAGCAGCTCTAGCGACACCGGGGAGCTGTTTTTT.

The V and J genes are TRBV5-1 and TRBJ2-7, with 10 bases that match TRBD2. This CDR3 comprises 13 residues. Germline trimming cut 4 bases from V and 6 bases from J; bases unmatched to any gene: 4. Germline CDR1 SGHRS, CDR2 YFSETQ. CDR3: CASSLAGAVEQYF. The CDR3 bases are TGCGCCAGCAGCCTAGCGGGAGCAGTCGAGCAGTACTTC.

The chain recombines TRBV11-2 with TRBJ1-3; D not certain. This CDR3 contains 12 residues. Per germline, CDR1 SGHAT and CDR2 FQNNGV. V was cut by 7 bases and J by 4 bases, with 8 bases left in between. CDR3 sequence: CASTRVGNTIYF. The DNA for the CDR3 is TGTGCCAGCACCCGAGTGGGAAACACCATATATTTT.

This clone was seen only once. The chain employs TRBV5-1 and TRBJ2-6; a possible D gene is TRBD2 (6 bases). The CDR3 spans 16 residues. In germline, CDR1 is SGHRS, CDR2 YFSETQ. Trimming left V 0 bases short and J 2 bases short, with 9 bases between. The CDR3, as DNA: TGCGCCAGCAGCTTGGTGGGGGGTACTGGGGCCAACGTCCTGACTTTC. Amino acid sequence: CASSLVGGTGANVLTF.